This TCR beta chain was captured in a study of T-cell reconstitution after alpha-beta-depleted transplantation in children. General study results and limits: Some patients' high day-60 TCRbeta diversity was traced to surviving recipient T cells and thymic progenitors. Reported findings indicate that, about two months after transplant, alpha-beta T cells came from several hundred expanded clones, which were derived from non-depleted graft cells. When one year had passed after transplant, most T-cell counts and diversity came from newly produced T cells.

CDR1 is SGHAT and CDR2 is FQDESV in the germline V gene (reference sequence). The ends lost 3 bases at V and 4 bases at J; junction bases unmatched: 3. The CDR3 loop spans 16 amino acids. Molecular barcoding with unique molecular identifiers was used for the TCRbeta library. TCRdb called the PCR reads again in MiXCR, with one record for every CDR3 protein. The data show 250,000 to 400,000 distinct CDR3 sequences, around 20% seen once. Details on this clonotype: The antigen remains unidentified.

The receptor was derived from a male patient aged 10-17 years who had a stem cell transplant for acute lymphoblastic leukemia, so the T cells may come from the graft donor. The source material was PBMCs, mostly from graft donor cells, sampled 180 days after TCRalphabeta/CD19-depleted stem cell transplant. The chain uses TRBV11-1 and TRBJ2-1; TRBD2 agrees at 13 bases. In nucleotides, the CDR3 is TGTGCCAGCAGCTTTGGGACTAGCGGGACATACAATGAGCAGTTCTTC. This gives the protein CASSFGTSGTYNEQFF.